The 8 T cell receptor beta chains reported below all come from one sample, sequenced in a study of blood T cell repertoires in COVID-19. Measured with immunoSEQ multiplex PCR; TCRdb has only the in-frame clones, and not every one. The sample shows under 200,000 clones, roughly 78% of them seen only once. Source material: peripheral blood. These receptors were obtained from a man aged 65-85 years with active or convalescent COVID-19.

J is TRBJ1-2 and V is TRBV27, with TRBD1 as a possible D gene (6 bases). V was cut by 5 bases and J by 8 bases, with 12 bases left in between. CDR1 is MNHEY, CDR2 SMNVEV, per germline (reference sequence). CDR3 size: 12 residues. The CDR3 sequence: CASSLTGQGYTF. The CDR3 DNA follows: TGTGCCAGCAGTCTTACAGGGCAAGGCTACACCTTC.

The CDR3 is CATSRLPGTAPTPNTEAFF. CDR3 in DNA: TGTGCCACCAGCAGATTACCCGGGACAGCGCCAACCCCGAACACTGAAGCTTTCTTT. The chain couples TRBV15 to TRBJ1-1; TRBD1 aligns across 7 bases. Per germline, CDR1 LNHNV and CDR2 YYDKDF (reference sequence). V was pared by 2 bases and J by 1 base, with 16 bases of the junction left unmatched. CDR3 size: 19 residues.

The V call is TRBV24-1, the J call TRBJ1-5, with D unresolved. The V gene lost 4 bases and the J gene lost 4 bases, with 10 bases spanning the gap. In germline, CDR1 is KGHDR, CDR2 SFDVKD. The CDR3 is 14 amino acids. CDR3 sequence: CATSDSGRNQPQHF. DNA for the CDR3: TGTGCCACCAGTGACTCGGGTCGGAATCAGCCCCAGCATTTT.

This clone was found a few times. This chain uses TRBV2 with TRBJ1-1; D gene unclear. The germline V gene has CDR1 SNHLY and CDR2 FYNNEI. The CDR3 has 13 residues. Deletions cut 2 bases from V and 6 bases from J, with 10 bases between. The CDR3 spells CASSETREAEAFF. CDR3 sequence (DNA): TGTGCCAGCAGTGAAACGAGGGAGGCTGAAGCTTTCTTT. The variable domain in full, with the rest retrieved from reference TRBV2 and TRBJ1-1, is EPEVTQTPSHQVTQMGQEVILRCVPISNHLYFYWYRQILGQKVEFLVSFYNNEISEKSEIFDDQFSVERPDGSNFTLKIRSTKLEDSAMYFCASSETREAEAFFGQGTRLTVV.

This sequence joins TRBV5-6 and TRBJ2-7; D is uncertain. V gave up 1 base and J gave up 1 base, with 12 bases separating them. Germline CDR1 reads SGHDT; CDR2 reads YYEEEE. CDR3 size: 15 residues. The DNA of the CDR3 is TGTGCCAGCAGCTTGATTATCCACTCTTCCTACGAGCAGTACTTC. Its protein product is CASSLIIHSSYEQYF.

This clone came up a few times. The CDR3 loop is CASSLMFATGKSYGYTF. CDR3 DNA sequence: TGTGCCAGCAGCTTAATGTTTGCGACAGGGAAATCTTATGGCTACACCTTC. The chain links TRBV11-2 to TRBJ1-2; TRBD1 agrees at 7 bases. V gave up 2 bases and J gave up 5 bases; unmatched junction bases: 14. The CDR3 is made up of 17 amino acids. The germline gives CDR1 SGHAT, CDR2 FQNNGV.

The V and J genes are TRBV28 and TRBJ1-4; 7 bases are a match to TRBD1. V lost 6 bases, J lost 4 bases, and 8 bases stayed unmatched. The V gene's germline CDR1 is MDHEN and CDR2 SYDVKM. The CDR3 runs to 15 residues. CDR3 amino acids: CASRPTGLDNEKLFF. DNA for the CDR3: TGTGCCAGCAGACCGACAGGGCTTGATAATGAAAAACTGTTTTTT.

This chain links TRBV30 with TRBJ1-2; D not resolved. The CDR3 length is 14 residues. V was shortened by 0 bases and J by 4 bases, with 12 bases between the two germline ends. CDR1 and CDR2 from the germline V gene are GTSNPN and SVGIG (reference sequence). This chain's CDR3 is CAWSVQRSPYGYTF. In nucleotides, the CDR3 is TGTGCCTGGAGTGTACAGCGGTCTCCCTATGGCTACACCTTC. The full variable domain, with the rest looked up from reference TRBV30 and TRBJ1-2, is SQTIHQWPATLVQPVGSPLSLECTVEGTSNPNLYWYRQAAGRGLQLLFYSVGIGQISSEVPQNLSASRPQDRQFILSSKKLLLSDSGFYLCAWSVQRSPYGYTFGSGTRLTVV.